Below are 3 T cell receptor beta chains sequenced from a single sample in a study of T cell changes during pregnancy in multiple sclerosis. Generated by immunoSEQ multiplex PCR, the TCRdb table keeps only in-frame clones and is missing some. Seen here are about 19,000 clones, approximately 90% observed once, and the top ten hold approximately 5.5%. The sequenced sample was CD8+ T cells from peripheral blood mononuclear cells, obtained in the third trimester of pregnancy. The receptor set was obtained from a female donor in good health, enrolled as a control in a pregnancy study.

This sequence joins TRBV13 and TRBJ2-7, with TRBD2 identical over 9 bases. V dropped 5 bases and J dropped 0; count of bases not matched to a gene: 11. Germline V gene data show CDR1 as PRHDT and CDR2 as FYEKMQ (reference sequence). This CDR3 contains 17 residues. DNA of the CDR3: TGTGCCAGCAGCCCTTCCCGGGCGGGGGGGAGCTCCTACGAGCAGTACTTC. Translating it yields CASSPSRAGGSSYEQYF.

The chain carries TRBV21-1 and TRBJ1-5; the listed D gene, TRBD1, was not tested against the DNA. TRBV21-1 has pseudogene status. CDR3 length: 14 amino acids. For the CDR3, the DNA is TGTGCCAGCAACTCGGGACACCTAGGGCAGCCCCAGCATTTT. This sequence encodes CASNSGHLGQPQHF.

The J gene is TRBJ2-1, the V gene TRBV6-4; TRBD2 agrees at 10 bases. The CDR3 is 17 residues long. V shed 3 bases, J shed 5 bases, and the junction held 10 bases outside the gene matches. CDR1 is MRHNA, CDR2 SNTAGT, per germline. The DNA of the CDR3 is TGTGCCAGCAGTGAAGGAGAGGGGCTAGCGGGGGACAATGAGCAGTTCTTC. Translation gives CASSEGEGLAGDNEQFF.